These 4 T cell receptor beta chains share one sample of origin, sequenced in a study of cytomegalovirus exposure and HLA in healthy donors. Vbeta (60) and Jbeta (13) primers were used in the PCR. Clones were read by immunoSEQ multiplex PCR, and TCRdb kept only the in-frame ones, dropping some. The sample has roughly 110,000 clones; over 75% are singletons. Input material: PBMCs. These receptors originate from a woman in her twenties or thirties in good health and CMV-seropositive.

V and J are TRBV6-5 and TRBJ1-4, with TRBD1 as a possible D gene (5 bases). CDR1 is MNHEY, CDR2 SVGAGI, per germline. The CDR3 sequence is 15 residues long. The V and J ends lost 0 bases and 7 bases respectively, with 12 bases between them. CDR3 nucleotide sequence: TGTGCCAGCAGTTACTCCGGCGCCGGGGGTGAAAAACTGTTTTTT. Translated, it gives CASSYSGAGGEKLFF.

The chain couples TRBV7-9 to TRBJ2-2, with unresolved D. V was trimmed by 3 bases and J by 6 bases, leaving 8 bases between them. This CDR3 comprises 13 residues. The germline V gene encodes CDR1 SEHNR and CDR2 FQNEAQ (reference sequence). DNA of the CDR3: TGTGCCAGCAGCTTCCCAGGCGCCGGGGAGCTGTTTTTT. Translation gives CASSFPGAGELFF.

The rearrangement uses TRBV7-9 and TRBJ2-7, with D perhaps TRBD1 (5 bases). V lost 5 bases to trimming and J lost 3 bases, with 14 bases between them. The CDR3 totals 14 residues. Germline CDR1 reads SEHNR; CDR2 reads FQNEAQ (reference sequence). The CDR3 region is CASSPGPGYYEQYF. In nucleotides, the CDR3 is TGTGCCAGCAGCCCAGGTCCAGGGTACTACGAGCAGTACTTC.

The chain employs TRBV9 and TRBJ2-3; 12 nucleotides match TRBD2. From germline, CDR1 is SGDLS and CDR2 YYNGEE. This CDR3 spans 17 amino acids. The V gene end was trimmed by 1 base and the J gene end by 4 bases; junction bases not matched to a gene: 7. CDR3 protein: CASSVPLAGGPPDTQYF. CDR3 nucleotides: TGTGCCAGCAGCGTACCACTAGCGGGAGGTCCCCCAGATACGCAGTATTTT.